A selection of T cell receptor beta chains follows, all from one sample in a study of T cell responses to AZD1222 COVID-19 vaccine. TCRdb keeps only in-frame clones here, not all; method: immunoSEQ multiplex PCR. The sample contains about 100,000 clones, 70% to 90% of which appear only once. The sample was peripheral blood, taken 28 days after the second AZD1222 dose. The source is an adult who received the AZD1222 COVID-19 vaccine. Both conserved end residues are part of each CDR3. The order of the fields is clone size, V gene, J gene, CDR3 length, D gene, CDR3 DNA, CDR3 protein. A D gene is named only where the DNA matches it firmly. Size values are once, few and many counts, or a class for expanded clones, and some rows have none.

size: few; V: TRBV30; J: TRBJ2-6; length: 16; D: TRBD1; DNA: TGTGCCTGGAGTTCGGGACAGGGGGCTGGGGCCAACGTCCTGACTTTC; CDR3: CAWSSGQGAGANVLTF
size: -; V: TRBV7-3; J: TRBJ2-1; length: 13; D: -; DNA: TGTGCCAGCAGCAATTTACTAGTTGATGAGCAGTTCTTC; CDR3: CASSNLLVDEQFF
size: -; V: TRBV9; J: TRBJ2-1; length: 16; D: TRBD2; DNA: TGTGCCAGCAGCCCTCGGAGTAGCGGGAGTTTTTATGAGCAGTTCTTC; CDR3: CASSPRSSGSFYEQFF
size: -; V: TRBV11-2; J: TRBJ2-3; length: 14; D: -; DNA: TGTGCCAGCAGCCTAGGACCAGATGGAGATACGCAGTATTTT; CDR3: CASSLGPDGDTQYF
size: -; V: TRBV6-2/TRBV6-3; J: TRBJ2-3; length: 17; D: -; DNA: TGTGCCAGCAGTAACTCATTCCTAGCGAAACAGGCAGATACGCAGTATTTT; CDR3: CASSNSFLAKQADTQYF
size: -; V: TRBV24-1; J: TRBJ1-4; length: 12; D: -; DNA: TGTGCCACCAGTGAGGGGGATGAAAAACTGTTTTTT; CDR3: CATSEGDEKLFF
size: -; V: TRBV2; J: TRBJ1-1; length: 13; D: -; DNA: TGTGCCAGCACGTCGGGATGGGGCACTGAAGCTTTCTTT; CDR3: CASTSGWGTEAFF
size: -; V: TRBV19; J: TRBJ1-4; length: 15; D: TRBD1; DNA: TGTGCCAGTAGAGGTAGACAGGGGGATAATGAAAAACTGTTTTTT; CDR3: CASRGRQGDNEKLFF
size: few; V: TRBV19; J: TRBJ1-5; length: 17; D: TRBD1; DNA: TGTGCCAGTAGTATACTCTCGGGACAGGGGAGGGGGCAGCCCCAGCATTTT; CDR3: CASSILSGQGRGQPQHF
size: -; V: TRBV10-3; J: TRBJ2-3; length: 14; D: -; DNA: TGTGCCATCAGTGAGTCGATAGGCACAGATACGCAGTATTTT; CDR3: CAISESIGTDTQYF
size: -; V: TRBV4-2; J: TRBJ1-1; length: 12; D: TRBD1; DNA: TGTGCCAGCAGCCAAGTCACAGGGGGAGCTTTCTTT; CDR3: CASSQVTGGAFF
size: -; V: TRBV7-9; J: TRBJ2-2; length: 15; D: -; DNA: TGTGCCAGCAGCCACACTGGAGAGACAACCGGGGAGCTGTTTTTT; CDR3: CASSHTGETTGELFF
size: -; V: TRBV4-3; J: TRBJ2-3; length: 16; D: TRBD2; DNA: TGCGCCAGCAGCCAGTTTGGCGGGAGGGCCGTAGATACGCAGTATTTT; CDR3: CASSQFGGRAVDTQYF
size: -; V: TRBV18; J: TRBJ1-1; length: 12; D: -; DNA: TGTGCCAGCTCACCACGGGACACTGAAGCTTTCTTT; CDR3: CASSPRDTEAFF
size: -; V: TRBV5-1; J: TRBJ1-3; length: 13; D: -; DNA: TGCGCCAGCAGCTTGTGGACGGGAAACACCATATATTTT; CDR3: CASSLWTGNTIYF
size: -; V: TRBV5-1; J: TRBJ1-4; length: 15; D: -; DNA: TGCGCCAGCAGCTTCAATACAGGGTGGAGTGAAAAACTGTTTTTT; CDR3: CASSFNTGWSEKLFF
size: -; V: TRBV12-5; J: TRBJ1-5; length: 14; D: TRBD1; DNA: TGTGCTAGTGGTTCGGGACAGGGAATCCAGCCCCAGCATTTT; CDR3: CASGSGQGIQPQHF
size: -; V: TRBV7-3; J: TRBJ2-7; length: 14; D: -; DNA: TGTGCCAGCAGCTTATTGGAACAGGGAGAAGAGCAGTACTTC; CDR3: CASSLLEQGEEQYF
size: -; V: TRBV24-1; J: TRBJ2-5; length: 13; D: -; DNA: TGTGCCACCAGTGACCTGGACGGAGAGACCCAGTACTTC; CDR3: CATSDLDGETQYF
size: -; V: TRBV3-1/TRBV3-2; J: TRBJ2-3; length: 15; D: TRBD2; DNA: TGTGCCAGCAGCCTAATCGCGGGGGGGGCGCATACGCAGTATTTT; CDR3: CASSLIAGGAHTQYF
size: -; V: TRBV7-9; J: TRBJ2-2; length: 15; D: -; DNA: TGTGCCAGCAGCTCATATAGGGGGGGCACCGGGGAGCTGTTTTTT; CDR3: CASSSYRGGTGELFF
size: -; V: TRBV28; J: TRBJ2-7; length: 15; D: TRBD2; DNA: TGTGCCAGCAGTTCGGGGGGACTAGCAGTCTACGAGCAGTACTTC; CDR3: CASSSGGLAVYEQYF
size: -; V: TRBV5-1; J: TRBJ1-2; length: 13; D: TRBD1; DNA: TGCGCCAGCAGCTTGGCCTGGGACAGCGGCTACACCTTC; CDR3: CASSLAWDSGYTF
size: -; V: TRBV6-1; J: TRBJ1-5; length: 13; D: -; DNA: TGTGCCAGCAGTGAAGGTCGTGGTCAGCCCCAGCATTTT; CDR3: CASSEGRGQPQHF
size: -; V: TRBV28; J: TRBJ1-5; length: 14; D: -; DNA: TGTGCCAGTTACGGGGCATATAGCAATCAGCCCCAGCATTTT; CDR3: CASYGAYSNQPQHF
size: -; V: TRBV28; J: TRBJ2-1; length: 12; D: -; DNA: TGTGCCAGCAACGCGGGATACAATGAGCAGTTCTTC; CDR3: CASNAGYNEQFF
size: -; V: TRBV7-9; J: TRBJ2-2; length: 16; D: TRBD1; DNA: TGTGCCAGCAGCCCTTGGGGACAGGCAAACACCGGGGAGCTGTTTTTT; CDR3: CASSPWGQANTGELFF
size: few; V: TRBV28; J: TRBJ1-4; length: 15; D: -; DNA: TGTGCCAGCAGTCCCAGGCCTCGGACTAATGAAAAACTGTTTTTT; CDR3: CASSPRPRTNEKLFF
size: -; V: TRBV6-1; J: TRBJ2-7; length: 15; D: -; DNA: TGTGCCAGCAGTGAAGCTGGGACCCTCTCCTACGAGCAGTACTTC; CDR3: CASSEAGTLSYEQYF
size: -; V: TRBV5-1; J: TRBJ1-4; length: 16; D: -; DNA: TGCGCCAGCAGCTCTCAGGAGGCCTGGGCTAATGAAAAACTGTTTTTT; CDR3: CASSSQEAWANEKLFF
size: -; V: TRBV2; J: TRBJ2-7; length: 16; D: TRBD2; DNA: TGTGCCAGCAGTGAAGCAGTGCGGGGGGGCCGGCGCGAGCAGTACTTC; CDR3: CASSEAVRGGRREQYF
size: few; V: TRBV4-1; J: TRBJ1-1; length: 14; D: TRBD1; DNA: TGCGCCAGCAGCCCGTGGACAGGAACCACTGAAGCTTTCTTT; CDR3: CASSPWTGTTEAFF
size: -; V: TRBV6-1; J: TRBJ1-6; length: 18; D: -; DNA: TGTGCCAGCAGTGTTCTCCCCTCCGCGGGGTCCTATAATTCACCCCTCCACTTT; CDR3: CASSVLPSAGSYNSPLHF
size: -; V: TRBV6-6; J: TRBJ1-2; length: 13; D: TRBD1; DNA: TGTGCCAGCAGTTACCCGGACAGGCCGGTTACGACCTTC; CDR3: CASSYPDRPVTTF
size: -; V: TRBV28; J: TRBJ1-2; length: 14; D: TRBD1; DNA: TGTGCCAGCAGCTATACAGGGGTTAGTGGGGGCTACACCTTC; CDR3: CASSYTGVSGGYTF
size: -; V: TRBV7-9; J: TRBJ2-2; length: 16; D: -; DNA: TGTGCCAGCAGCTCCGCCGGGGGGCCGAACACCGGGGAGCTGTTTTTT; CDR3: CASSSAGGPNTGELFF
size: once; V: TRBV28; J: TRBJ2-7; length: 12; D: TRBD2; DNA: TGTGCCTCCCGCGGGAGGTCCTACGAGCAGTACTTC; CDR3: CASRGRSYEQYF
size: -; V: TRBV11-1; J: TRBJ2-7; length: 15; D: -; DNA: TGTGCCAGCAGCCCCCGCCCGGCAGGCCTCTACGAGCAGTACTTC; CDR3: CASSPRPAGLYEQYF
size: -; V: TRBV19; J: TRBJ1-5; length: 15; D: -; DNA: TGTGCCAGTAGTATAGATAAATATAGCAATCAGCCCCAGCATTTT; CDR3: CASSIDKYSNQPQHF
size: -; V: TRBV10-2; J: TRBJ1-5; length: 13; D: -; DNA: TGCGCCAGCAGCATGGGAACAGCTCAGCCCCAGCATTTT; CDR3: CASSMGTAQPQHF
size: once; V: TRBV30; J: TRBJ2-1; length: 14; D: -; DNA: TGTGCCTGGGAACCACCGGGCTACAACAATGAGCAGTTCTTC; CDR3: CAWEPPGYNNEQFF
size: -; V: TRBV5-4; J: TRBJ2-5; length: 14; D: TRBD1; DNA: TGTGCCAGCGCGAGGGACAGGGATTCAGGGGCCCAGTACTTC; CDR3: CASARDRDSGAQYF
size: -; V: TRBV23-1; J: TRBJ1-2; length: 12; D: -; DNA: TGCGCCAGCAGTCGAGGGTTCTATGGCTACACCTTC; CDR3: CASSRGFYGYTF
size: -; V: TRBV18; J: TRBJ2-1; length: 14; D: TRBD2; DNA: TGTGCCAGCACCGGGACTAACAGTTACAATGAGCAGTTCTTC; CDR3: CASTGTNSYNEQFF